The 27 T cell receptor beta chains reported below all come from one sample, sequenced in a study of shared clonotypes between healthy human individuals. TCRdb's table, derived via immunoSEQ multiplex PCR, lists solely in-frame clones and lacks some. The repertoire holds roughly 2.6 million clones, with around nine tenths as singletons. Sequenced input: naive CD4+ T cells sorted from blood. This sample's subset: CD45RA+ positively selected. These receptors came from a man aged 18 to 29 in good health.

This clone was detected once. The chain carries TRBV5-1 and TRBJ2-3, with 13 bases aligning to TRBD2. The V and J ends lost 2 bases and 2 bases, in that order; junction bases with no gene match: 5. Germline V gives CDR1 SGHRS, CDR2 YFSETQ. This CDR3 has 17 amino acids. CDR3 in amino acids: CASSLGTSGRDTDTQYF. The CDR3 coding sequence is TGCGCCAGCAGCTTAGGTACTAGCGGGAGGGACACAGATACGCAGTATTTT.

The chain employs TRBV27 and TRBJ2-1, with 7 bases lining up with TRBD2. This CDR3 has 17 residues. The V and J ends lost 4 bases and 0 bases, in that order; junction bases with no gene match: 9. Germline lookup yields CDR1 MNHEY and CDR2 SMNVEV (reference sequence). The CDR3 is CASSSRLALSSYNEQFF. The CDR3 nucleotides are TGTGCCAGCAGTTCTAGACTAGCCCTGAGCTCCTACAATGAGCAGTTCTTC.

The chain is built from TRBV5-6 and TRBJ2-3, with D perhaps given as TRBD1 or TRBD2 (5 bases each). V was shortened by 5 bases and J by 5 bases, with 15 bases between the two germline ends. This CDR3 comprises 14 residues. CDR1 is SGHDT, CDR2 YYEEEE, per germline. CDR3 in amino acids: CASSRTGHGDTQYF. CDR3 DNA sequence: TGTGCCAGCAGTCGGACGGGGCATGGAGATACGCAGTATTTT.

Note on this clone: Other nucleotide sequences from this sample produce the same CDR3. The CDR3 loop is CASSRDGYEQYF. The CDR3, as DNA: TGTGCCAGCAGCAGAGACGGTTACGAGCAGTACTTC. The V gene is TRBV7-2, the J gene TRBJ2-7; no definite D call. The germline V gene encodes CDR1 SGHTA and CDR2 FQGNSA. V lost 5 bases to trimming and J lost 4 bases, with 9 bases between them. This CDR3 is 12 amino acids long.

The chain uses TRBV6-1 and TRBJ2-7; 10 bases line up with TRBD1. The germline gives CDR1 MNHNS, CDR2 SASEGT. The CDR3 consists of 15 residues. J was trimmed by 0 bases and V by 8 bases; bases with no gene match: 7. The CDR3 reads CASGSGTGASYEQYF. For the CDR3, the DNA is TGTGCCAGCGGGTCGGGGACAGGGGCCTCCTACGAGCAGTACTTC.

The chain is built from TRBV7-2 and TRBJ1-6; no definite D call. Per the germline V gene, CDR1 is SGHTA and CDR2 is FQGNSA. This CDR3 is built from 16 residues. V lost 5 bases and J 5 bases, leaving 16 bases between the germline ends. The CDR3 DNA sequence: TGTGCCAGCAGCCGATTTCTGCACGTAAATAATTCACCCCTCCACTTT. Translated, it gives CASSRFLHVNNSPLHF.

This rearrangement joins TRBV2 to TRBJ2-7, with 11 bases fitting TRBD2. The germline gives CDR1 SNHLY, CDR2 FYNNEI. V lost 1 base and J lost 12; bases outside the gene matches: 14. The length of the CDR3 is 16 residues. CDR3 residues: CASSEEPVAGGQVGYF. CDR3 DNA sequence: TGTGCCAGCAGTGAAGAGCCTGTAGCGGGGGGGCAGGTTGGGTACTTC.

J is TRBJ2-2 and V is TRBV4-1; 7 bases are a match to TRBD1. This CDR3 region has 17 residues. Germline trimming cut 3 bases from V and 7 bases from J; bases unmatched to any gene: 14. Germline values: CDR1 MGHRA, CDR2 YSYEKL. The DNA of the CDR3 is TGCGCCAGCAGCCAGGGCCCCAATACAGGGGCGGGCGGGGAGCTGTTTTTT. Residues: CASSQGPNTGAGGELFF.

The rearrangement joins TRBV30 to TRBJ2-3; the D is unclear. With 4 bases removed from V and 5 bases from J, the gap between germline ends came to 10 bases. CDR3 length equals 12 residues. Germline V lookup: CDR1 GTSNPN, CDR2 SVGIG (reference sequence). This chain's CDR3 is CAWTELGDTQYF. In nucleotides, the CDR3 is TGTGCCTGGACAGAACTGGGAGATACGCAGTATTTT.

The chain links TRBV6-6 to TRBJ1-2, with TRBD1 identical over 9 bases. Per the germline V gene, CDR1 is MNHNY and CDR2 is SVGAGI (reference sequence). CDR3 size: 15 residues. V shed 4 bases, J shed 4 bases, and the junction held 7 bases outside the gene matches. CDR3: CASSSMDRGSYGYTF. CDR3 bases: TGTGCCAGCAGTTCGATGGACAGGGGCAGCTATGGCTACACCTTC.

CDR3 in DNA: TGTGCCAGCAGTCGTCGAGAGAACACAGGGGGCGACTATGGCTACACCTTC. It is translated as CASSRRENTGGDYGYTF. The V call is TRBV2, the J call TRBJ1-2; the match to TRBD1 covers 9 bases. Germline lookup yields CDR1 SNHLY and CDR2 FYNNEI. V was pared by 5 bases and J by 3 bases, with 13 bases of the junction left unmatched. The CDR3 is 17 amino acids.

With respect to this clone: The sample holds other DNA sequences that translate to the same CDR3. The CDR3 region is CASSATGNQPQHF. For the CDR3, the DNA is TGCGCCAGCAGTGCCACAGGGAATCAGCCCCAGCATTTT. The V call is TRBV10-1, the J call TRBJ1-5; tentatively, D is TRBD1 (6 bases). This CDR3 is built from 13 residues. The germline V gene has CDR1 WNHNN and CDR2 SYGVQD (reference sequence). The V gene lost 4 bases and the J gene lost 4 bases, with 8 bases spanning the gap.

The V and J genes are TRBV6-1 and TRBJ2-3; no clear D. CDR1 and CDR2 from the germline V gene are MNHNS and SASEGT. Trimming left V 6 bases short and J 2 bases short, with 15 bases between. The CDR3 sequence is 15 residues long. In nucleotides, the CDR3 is TGTGCCAGCAGCGAAACCGGATACCTCACAGATACGCAGTATTTT. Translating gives CASSETGYLTDTQYF.

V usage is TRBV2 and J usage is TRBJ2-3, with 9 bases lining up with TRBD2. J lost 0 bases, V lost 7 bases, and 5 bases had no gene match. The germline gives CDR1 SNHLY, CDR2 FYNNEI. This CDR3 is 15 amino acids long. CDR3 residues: CASKEAGGSTDTQYF. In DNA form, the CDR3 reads TGTGCCAGCAAGGAAGCGGGGGGTAGCACAGATACGCAGTATTTT. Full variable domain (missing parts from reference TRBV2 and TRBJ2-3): EPEVTQTPSHQVTQMGQEVILRCVPISNHLYFYWYRQILGQKVEFLVSFYNNEISEKSEIFDDQFSVERPDGSNFTLKIRSTKLEDSAMYFCASKEAGGSTDTQYFGPGTRLTVL.

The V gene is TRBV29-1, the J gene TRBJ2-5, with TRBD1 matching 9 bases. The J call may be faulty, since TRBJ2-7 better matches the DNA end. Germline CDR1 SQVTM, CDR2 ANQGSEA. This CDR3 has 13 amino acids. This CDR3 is CSVGQGGTYEQYF. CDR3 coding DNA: TGCAGCGTGGGACAGGGTGGAACCTACGAGCAGTACTTC.

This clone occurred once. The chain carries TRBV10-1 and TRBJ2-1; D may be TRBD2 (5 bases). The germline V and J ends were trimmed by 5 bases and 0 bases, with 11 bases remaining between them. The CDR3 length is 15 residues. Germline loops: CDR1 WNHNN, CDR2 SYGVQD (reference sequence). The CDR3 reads CASSRAGSSYNEQFF. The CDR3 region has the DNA TGCGCCAGCAGTCGGGCGGGCAGCTCCTACAATGAGCAGTTCTTC.

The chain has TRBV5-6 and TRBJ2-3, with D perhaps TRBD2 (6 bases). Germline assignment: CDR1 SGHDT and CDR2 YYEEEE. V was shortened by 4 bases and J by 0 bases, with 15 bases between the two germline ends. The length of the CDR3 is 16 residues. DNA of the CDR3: TGTGCCAGCAGCACGCCGGAACGGGGGAGCACAGATACGCAGTATTTT. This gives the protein CASSTPERGSTDTQYF.

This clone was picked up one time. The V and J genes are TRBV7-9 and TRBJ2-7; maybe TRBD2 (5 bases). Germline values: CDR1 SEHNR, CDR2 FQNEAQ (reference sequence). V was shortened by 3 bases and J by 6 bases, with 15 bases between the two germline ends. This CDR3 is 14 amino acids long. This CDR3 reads CASSLDFPSSEQYF. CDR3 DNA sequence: TGTGCCAGCAGCTTGGACTTTCCTTCGTCCGAGCAGTACTTC. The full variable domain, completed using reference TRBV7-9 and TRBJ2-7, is DTGVSQNPRHKITKRGQNVTFRCDPISEHNRLYWYRQTLGQGPEFLTYFQNEAQLEKSRLLSDRFSAERPKGSFSTLEIQRTEQGDSAMYLCASSLDFPSSEQYFGPGTRLTVT.

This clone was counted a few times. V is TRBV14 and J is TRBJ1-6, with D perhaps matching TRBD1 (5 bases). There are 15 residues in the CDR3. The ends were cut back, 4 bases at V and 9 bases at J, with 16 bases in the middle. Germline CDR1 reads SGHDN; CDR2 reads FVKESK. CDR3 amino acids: CASSRQGGRGSPLHF. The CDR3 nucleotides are TGTGCCAGCAGCCGACAAGGCGGGAGGGGTTCACCCCTCCACTTT.

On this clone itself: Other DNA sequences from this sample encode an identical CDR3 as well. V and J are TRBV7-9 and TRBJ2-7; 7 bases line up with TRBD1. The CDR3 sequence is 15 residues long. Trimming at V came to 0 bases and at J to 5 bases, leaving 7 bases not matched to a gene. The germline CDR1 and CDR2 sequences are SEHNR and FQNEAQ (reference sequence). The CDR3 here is CASSLAGTEGNEQYF. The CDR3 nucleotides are TGTGCCAGCAGCTTAGCCGGGACAGAAGGGAACGAGCAGTACTTC.

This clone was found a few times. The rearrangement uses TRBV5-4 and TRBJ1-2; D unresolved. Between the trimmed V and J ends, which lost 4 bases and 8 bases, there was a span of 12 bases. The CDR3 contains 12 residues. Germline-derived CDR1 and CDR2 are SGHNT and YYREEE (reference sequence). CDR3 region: CASSAVFEGYTF. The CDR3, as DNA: TGTGCCAGCAGCGCGGTGTTTGAAGGCTACACCTTC.

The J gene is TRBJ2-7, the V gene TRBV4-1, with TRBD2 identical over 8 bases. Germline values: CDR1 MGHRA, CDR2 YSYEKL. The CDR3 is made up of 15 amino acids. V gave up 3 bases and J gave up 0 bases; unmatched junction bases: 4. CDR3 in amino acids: CASSQAGTSSYEQYF. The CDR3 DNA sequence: TGCGCCAGCAGCCAGGCCGGGACTAGCTCCTACGAGCAGTACTTC.

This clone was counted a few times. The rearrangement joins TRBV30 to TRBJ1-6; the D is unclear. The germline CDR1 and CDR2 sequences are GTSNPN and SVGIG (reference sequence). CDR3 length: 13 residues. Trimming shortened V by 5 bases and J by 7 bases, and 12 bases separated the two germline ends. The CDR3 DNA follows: TGTGCCTGGCGGATCCAAGGGAATTCACCCCTCCACTTT. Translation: CAWRIQGNSPLHF.

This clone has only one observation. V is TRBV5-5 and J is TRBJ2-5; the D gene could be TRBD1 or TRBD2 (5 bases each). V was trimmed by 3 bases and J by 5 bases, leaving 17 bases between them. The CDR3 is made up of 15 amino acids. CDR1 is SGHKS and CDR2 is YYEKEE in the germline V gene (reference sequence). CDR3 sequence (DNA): TGTGCCAGCAGCTCTGGAACAGTCGAGGGGGAGACCCAGTACTTC. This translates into CASSSGTVEGETQYF.

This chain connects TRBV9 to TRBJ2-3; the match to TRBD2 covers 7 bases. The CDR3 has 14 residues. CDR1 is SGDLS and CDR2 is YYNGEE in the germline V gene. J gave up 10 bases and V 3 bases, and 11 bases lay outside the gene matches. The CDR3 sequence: CASSAYLEGRAQYF. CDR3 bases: TGTGCCAGCAGCGCCTACCTCGAGGGGAGGGCGCAGTATTTT.

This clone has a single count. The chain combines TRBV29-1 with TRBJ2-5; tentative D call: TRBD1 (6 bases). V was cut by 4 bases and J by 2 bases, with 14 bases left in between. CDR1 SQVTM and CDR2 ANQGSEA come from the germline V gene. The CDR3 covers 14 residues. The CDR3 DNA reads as TGCAGCGTTGCCCCGGGACATTCACAAGAGACCCAGTACTTC. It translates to CSVAPGHSQETQYF.

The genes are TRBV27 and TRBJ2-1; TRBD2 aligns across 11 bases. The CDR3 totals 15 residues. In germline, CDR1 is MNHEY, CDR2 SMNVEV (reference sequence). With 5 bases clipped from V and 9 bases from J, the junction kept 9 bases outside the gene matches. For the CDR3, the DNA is TGTGCCAGCAGTGCTCTAGCGGGGGGTTACGCTGAGCAGTTCTTC. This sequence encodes CASSALAGGYAEQFF.